This T cell receptor (beta chain) stems from a study of CD8 T cells in ankylosing spondylitis. This clonotype turned up a few times. Its antigen is not known. General observations from the study: A TCR beta motif of several highly homologous variants seemed to mark ankylosing spondylitis blood. Those disease-linked clones were CD8+; they were also relatively rare in peripheral blood. Disease-associated clones were reportedly significantly overrepresented in matched ankylosing spondylitis synovial fluid.

This CDR3 spans 17 amino acids. Germline assignment: CDR1 DFQATT and CDR2 SNEGSKA (reference sequence). The ends lost 0 bases at V and 1 base at J; junction bases unmatched: 9. Scientists made TCR beta libraries using quantitative 5'-RACE with molecular barcodes. TCRdb fed the 5' RACE reads into MiXCR, producing one record per CDR3 protein. This repertoire shows about 800,000 distinct CDR3 sequences, about 10% found once; its top ten account for about 0.5%. This TCR derives from a male donor with ankylosing spondylitis. The material sequenced was blood, either unsorted or a sorted T cell fraction (not recorded which). This rearrangement joins TRBV20-1 to TRBJ1-2; 9 nucleotides align to TRBD1. For the CDR3, the DNA is TGCAGTGCTAGAGATGAAAGGGACAGGGAGAATAACTATGGCTACACCTTC. Amino acid sequence: CSARDERDRENNYGYTF.